Below, 14 T cell receptor beta chains from the same sample are listed, as sequenced in a study of OX40 agonist ivuxolimab in advanced cancers. The assay was immunoSEQ multiplex PCR, and TCRdb's table has in-frame clones only and misses some. The repertoire holds roughly 30,000 clones, with about 86% as singletons. Sequenced material: CD4+ or CD8+ T cells sorted from blood, taken in a trial of the OX40 agonist ivuxolimab. The receptors come from an adult with an advanced solid tumor such as melanoma, head and neck, liver or kidney cancer.

The V gene is TRBV13, the J gene TRBJ2-7; D remains ambiguous. V was pared by 8 bases and J by 3 bases, with 14 bases between. The CDR3 extends over 13 amino acids. The germline CDR1 and CDR2 sequences are PRHDT and FYEKMQ (reference sequence). This CDR3 is CASGDGPLYEQYF. DNA of the CDR3: TGTGCCAGCGGGGATGGACCGCTCTACGAGCAGTACTTC.

The chain joins TRBV4-1 to TRBJ2-2, with D unresolved. Germline CDR1 is MGHRA and CDR2 is YSYEKL. Trimming stripped 3 bases from V and 6 bases from J, with 8 bases between. There are 13 residues in the CDR3. The CDR3 DNA follows: TGCGCCAGCAGCCAGATAAGCCCCGGGGAGCTGTTTTTT. Protein product: CASSQISPGELFF.

By frequency in the sample, this clone is medium-sized. The chain recombines TRBV9 with TRBJ2-2; D uncertain. The CDR3 runs 14 residues. Per germline, CDR1 SGDLS and CDR2 YYNGEE. The V end lost 1 base, the J end lost 3 bases, and 7 bases lay between the germline ends. The CDR3 DNA is TGTGCCAGCAGCGTAACTACCTACACCGGGGAGCTGTTTTTT. Its translation is CASSVTTYTGELFF.

A remark on this clone: The sample holds other DNA sequences that translate to the same CDR3. The genes are TRBV27 and TRBJ2-5, with 10 positions matching TRBD2. The CDR3 consists of 15 residues. The germline gives CDR1 MNHEY, CDR2 SMNVEV (reference sequence). V shed 3 bases and J 2 bases; nucleotides not matched to a gene: 3. CDR3 DNA: TGTGCCAGCAGTTTGAGCGGGGGGGAACAAGAGACCCAGTACTTC. Translated, it gives CASSLSGGEQETQYF.

The genes are TRBV27 and TRBJ2-3, with a weak D call TRBD2 (6 bases). The CDR3 runs 12 residues. Trimming removed 0 bases at V and 11 bases at J, with 9 bases between. From germline, CDR1 is MNHEY and CDR2 SMNVEV (reference sequence). The CDR3 DNA reads TGTGCCAGCAGTTTATCAGCGGGCCGGCAGTATTTT. Its translation: CASSLSAGRQYF.

The V gene is TRBV7-3, the J gene TRBJ1-3, with 7 bases aligning to TRBD1. CDR1 and CDR2 from the germline V gene are SGHTA and FQGTGA. The V and J ends lost 8 bases and 0 bases, in that order; junction bases with no gene match: 1. The length of the CDR3 is 13 residues. The CDR3 protein is CASRDSSGNTIYF. The CDR3 DNA reads as TGTGCCAGCCGGGACAGCTCTGGAAACACCATATATTTT.

V gene TRBV7-9 combines with J gene TRBJ2-7, with TRBD2 as a possible D gene (6 bases). The V end lost 5 bases, the J end lost 7 bases, and 15 bases lay between the germline ends. The CDR3 contains 13 residues. CDR1 and CDR2 from the germline V gene are SEHNR and FQNEAQ (reference sequence). CDR3: CASSPKEAGEQYF. In nucleotides, the CDR3 is TGTGCCAGCAGCCCCAAGGAGGCGGGGGAGCAGTACTTC.

This clone was observed a single time. This sequence joins TRBV4-1 and TRBJ2-2, with D unclear. Germline V gene data show CDR1 as MGHRA and CDR2 as YSYEKL. CDR3 length: 15 amino acids. V was clipped by 4 bases and J by 1 base, with 10 bases between them. The CDR3 loop reads CASSLVSENTGELFF. The CDR3 nucleotides read TGCGCCAGCAGCCTCGTCAGTGAGAACACCGGGGAGCTGTTTTTT.

The chain links TRBV6-5 to TRBJ2-1; 11 bases are shared with TRBD1. V shed 8 bases, J shed 8 bases, and the junction held 2 bases outside the gene matches. CDR1 and CDR2 (germline): MNHEY, SVGAGI. The length of the CDR3 is 12 residues. The CDR3 bases are TGTGCCAGCGGGACAGGGGGGCATGAGCAGTTCTTC. Amino acid sequence: CASGTGGHEQFF.

The chain employs TRBV7-6 and TRBJ1-2, with D perhaps TRBD1 (5 bases). This CDR3 is built from 17 residues. Trimming removed 2 bases at V and 8 bases at J, with 24 bases between. Germline V lookup: CDR1 SGHVS, CDR2 FNYEAQ. CDR3 sequence reads: CASSLSPPAGTGVGYTF. CDR3 sequence (DNA): TGTGCCAGCAGCTTAAGTCCCCCGGCAGGGACGGGAGTAGGCTACACCTTC.

This chain links TRBV10-2 with TRBJ2-7; 12 nucleotides line up with TRBD2. The CDR3 has 12 residues. Looked up from germline, CDR1 is WSHSY and CDR2 is SAAADI. After removal of 7 bases from V and 6 bases from J, the junction contained 1 base not matched to a gene. The CDR3 DNA follows: TGCGCCAGCAAGACTAGCGGGAGCGAGCAGTACTTC. Translated, it gives CASKTSGSEQYF.

This clone was counted between two and nine times. The J gene is TRBJ2-7, the V gene TRBV29-1, with D perhaps being TRBD1 or TRBD2 (7 bases each). V lost 4 bases, J lost 2 bases, and 18 bases lay in between. CDR1 and CDR2 from the germline V gene are SQVTM and ANQGSEA. CDR3 size: 15 residues. The CDR3 coding sequence is TGCAGCGTTGTTTTGGGGAGGGACAGAGCCTACGAGCAGTACTTC. Translating it yields CSVVLGRDRAYEQYF.

The chain recombines TRBV2 with TRBJ2-2; no firm D call. This CDR3 region has 15 residues. Germline V gene lookup returns CDR1 SNHLY and CDR2 FYNNEI. DNA of the CDR3: TGTGCAACTGCAGCGTCACAGCCGAACACCGGGGAGCTGTTTTTT. This sequence encodes CATAASQPNTGELFF.

The genes are TRBV4-1 and TRBJ1-1; 9 bases map to TRBD1. V was clipped by 2 bases and J by 2 bases; unmatched bases: 3. The CDR3 runs to 15 residues. Germline lookup yields CDR1 MGHRA and CDR2 YSYEKL. The CDR3: CASSQSGQGNTEAFF. The CDR3 nucleotides are TGCGCCAGCAGCCAATCGGGACAGGGTAACACTGAAGCTTTCTTT.